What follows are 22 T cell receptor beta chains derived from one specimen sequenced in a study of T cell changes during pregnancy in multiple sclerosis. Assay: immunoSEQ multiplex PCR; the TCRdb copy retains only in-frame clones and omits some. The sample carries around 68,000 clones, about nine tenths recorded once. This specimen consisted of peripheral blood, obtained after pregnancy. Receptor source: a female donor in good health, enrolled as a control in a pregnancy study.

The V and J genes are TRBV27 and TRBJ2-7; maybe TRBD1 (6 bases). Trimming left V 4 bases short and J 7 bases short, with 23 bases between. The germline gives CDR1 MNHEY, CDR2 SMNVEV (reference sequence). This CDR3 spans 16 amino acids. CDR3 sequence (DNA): TGTGCCAGCAGTTCAGCACCCGGACAGAGGGTTTGGGAGCAGTACTTC. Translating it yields CASSSAPGQRVWEQYF.

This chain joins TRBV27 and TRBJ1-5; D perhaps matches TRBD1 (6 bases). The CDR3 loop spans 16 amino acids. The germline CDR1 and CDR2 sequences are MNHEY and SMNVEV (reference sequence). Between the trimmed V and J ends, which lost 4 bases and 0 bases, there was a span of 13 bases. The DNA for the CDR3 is TGTGCCAGCAGTTCGACAGGAACACATAGCAATCAGCCCCAGCATTTT. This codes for CASSSTGTHSNQPQHF.

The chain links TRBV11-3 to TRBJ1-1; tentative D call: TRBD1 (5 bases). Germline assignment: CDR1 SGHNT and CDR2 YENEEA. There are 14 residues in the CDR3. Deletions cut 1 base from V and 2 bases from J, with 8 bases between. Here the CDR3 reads CASSLGGGNTEAFF. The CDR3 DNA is TGTGCCAGCAGCTTAGGGGGCGGTAACACTGAAGCTTTCTTT.

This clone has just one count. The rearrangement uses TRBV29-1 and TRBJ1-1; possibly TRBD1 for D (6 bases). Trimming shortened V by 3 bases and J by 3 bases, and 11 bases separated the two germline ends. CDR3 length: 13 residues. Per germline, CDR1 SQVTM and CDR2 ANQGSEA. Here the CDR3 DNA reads TGCAGCGTTGATCAGCAGGGGTACACTGAAGCTTTCTTT. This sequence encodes CSVDQQGYTEAFF.

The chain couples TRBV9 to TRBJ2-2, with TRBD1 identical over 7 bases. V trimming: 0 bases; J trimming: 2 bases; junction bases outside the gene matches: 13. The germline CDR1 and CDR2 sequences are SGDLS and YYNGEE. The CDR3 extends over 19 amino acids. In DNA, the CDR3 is TGTGCCAGCAGCGTAGAGACAGGGTCCACCGCATATAACACCGGGGAGCTGTTTTTT. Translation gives CASSVETGSTAYNTGELFF. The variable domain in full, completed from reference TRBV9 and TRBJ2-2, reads DSGVTQTPKHLITATGQRVTLRCSPRSGDLSVYWYQQSLDQGLQFLIQYYNGEERAKGNILERFSAQQFPDLHSELNLSSLELGDSALYFCASSVETGSTAYNTGELFFGEGSRLTVL.

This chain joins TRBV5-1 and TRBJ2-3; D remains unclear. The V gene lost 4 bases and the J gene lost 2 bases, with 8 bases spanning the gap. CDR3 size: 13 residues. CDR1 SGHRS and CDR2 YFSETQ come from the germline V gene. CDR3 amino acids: CASSRETTDTQYF. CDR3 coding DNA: TGCGCCAGCAGCCGCGAAACCACAGATACGCAGTATTTT.

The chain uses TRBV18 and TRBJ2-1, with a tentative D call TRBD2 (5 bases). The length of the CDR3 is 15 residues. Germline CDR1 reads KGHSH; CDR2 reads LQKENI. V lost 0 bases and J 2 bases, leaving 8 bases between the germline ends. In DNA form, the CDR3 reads TGTGCCAGCTCACCACCCAACGGGGCCTACAATGAGCAGTTCTTC. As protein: CASSPPNGAYNEQFF.

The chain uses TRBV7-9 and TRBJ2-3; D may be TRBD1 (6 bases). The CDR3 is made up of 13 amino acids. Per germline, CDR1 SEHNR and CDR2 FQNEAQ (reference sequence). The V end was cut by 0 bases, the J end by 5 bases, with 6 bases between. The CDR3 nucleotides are TGTGCCAGCAGCTTAGCGACAGGAGATACGCAGTATTTT. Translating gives CASSLATGDTQYF.

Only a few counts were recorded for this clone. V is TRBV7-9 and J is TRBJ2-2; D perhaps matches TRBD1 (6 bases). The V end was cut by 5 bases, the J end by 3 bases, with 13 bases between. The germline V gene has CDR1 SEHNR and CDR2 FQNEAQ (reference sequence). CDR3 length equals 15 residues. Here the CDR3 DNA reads TGTGCCAGCAGCGACTCAGACAGGCACACCGGGGAGCTGTTTTTT. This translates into CASSDSDRHTGELFF.

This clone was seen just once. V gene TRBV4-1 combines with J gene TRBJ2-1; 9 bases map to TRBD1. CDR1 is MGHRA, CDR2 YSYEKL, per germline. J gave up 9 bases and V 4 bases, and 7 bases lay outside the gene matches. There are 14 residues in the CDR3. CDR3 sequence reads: CASSRPGQGSEQFF. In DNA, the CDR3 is TGCGCCAGCAGCCGCCCGGGACAGGGTTCTGAGCAGTTCTTC.

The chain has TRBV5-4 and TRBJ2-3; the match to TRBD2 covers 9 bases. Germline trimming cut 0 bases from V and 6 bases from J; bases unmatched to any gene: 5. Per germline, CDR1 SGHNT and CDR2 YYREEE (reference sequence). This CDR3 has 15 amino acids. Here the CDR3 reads CASSLEAGGGDTQYF. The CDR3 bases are TGTGCCAGCAGCTTGGAAGCGGGGGGAGGGGATACGCAGTATTTT.

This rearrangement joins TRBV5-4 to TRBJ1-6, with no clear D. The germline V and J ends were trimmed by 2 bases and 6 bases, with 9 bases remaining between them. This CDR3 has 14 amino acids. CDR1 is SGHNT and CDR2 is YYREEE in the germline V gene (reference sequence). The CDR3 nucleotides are TGTGCCAGCAGCTTTGCGGTGATTAATTCACCCCTCCACTTT. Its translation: CASSFAVINSPLHF. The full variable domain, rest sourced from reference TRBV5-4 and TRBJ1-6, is ETGVTQSPTHLIKTRGQQVTLRCSSQSGHNTVSWYQQALGQGPQFIFQYYREEENGRGNFPPRFSGLQFPNYSSELNVNALELDDSALYLCASSFAVINSPLHFGNGTRLTVT.

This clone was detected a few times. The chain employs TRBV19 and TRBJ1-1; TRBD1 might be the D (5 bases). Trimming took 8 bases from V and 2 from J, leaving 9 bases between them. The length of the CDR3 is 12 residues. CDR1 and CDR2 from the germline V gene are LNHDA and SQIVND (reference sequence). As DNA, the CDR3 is TGTGCCAGTCGGGACTTTAACACTGAAGCTTTCTTT. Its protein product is CASRDFNTEAFF. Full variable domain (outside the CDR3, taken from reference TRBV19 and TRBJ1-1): DGGITQSPKYLFRKEGQNVTLSCEQNLNHDAMYWYRQDPGQGLRLIYYSQIVNDFQKGDIAEGYSVSREKKESFPLTVTSAQKNPTAFYLCASRDFNTEAFFGQGTRLTVV.

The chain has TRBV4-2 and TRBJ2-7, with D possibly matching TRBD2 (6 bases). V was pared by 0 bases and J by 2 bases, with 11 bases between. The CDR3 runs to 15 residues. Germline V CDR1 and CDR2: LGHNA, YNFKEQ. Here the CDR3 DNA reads TGTGCCAGCAGCCAAGAGCCTAGCGAAGCCTACGAGCAGTACTTC. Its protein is CASSQEPSEAYEQYF.

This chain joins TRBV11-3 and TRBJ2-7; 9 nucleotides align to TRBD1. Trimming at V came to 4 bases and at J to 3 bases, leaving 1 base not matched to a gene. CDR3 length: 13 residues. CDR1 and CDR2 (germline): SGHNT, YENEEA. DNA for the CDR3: TGTGCCAGCAGCTGGGACAGGGACTACGAGCAGTACTTC. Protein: CASSWDRDYEQYF. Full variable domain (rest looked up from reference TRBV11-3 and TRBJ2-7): EAGVVQSPRYKIIEKKQPVAFWCNPISGHNTLYWYLQNLGQGPELLIRYENEEAVDDSQLPKDRFSAERLKGVDSTLKIQPAELGDSAVYLCASSWDRDYEQYFGPGTRLTVT.

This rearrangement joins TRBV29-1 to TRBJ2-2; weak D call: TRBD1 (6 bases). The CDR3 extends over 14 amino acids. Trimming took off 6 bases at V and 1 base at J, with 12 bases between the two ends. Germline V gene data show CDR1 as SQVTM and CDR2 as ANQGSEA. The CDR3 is CSVGQQGNTGELFF. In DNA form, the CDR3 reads TGCAGCGTGGGTCAACAGGGGAACACCGGGGAGCTGTTTTTT.

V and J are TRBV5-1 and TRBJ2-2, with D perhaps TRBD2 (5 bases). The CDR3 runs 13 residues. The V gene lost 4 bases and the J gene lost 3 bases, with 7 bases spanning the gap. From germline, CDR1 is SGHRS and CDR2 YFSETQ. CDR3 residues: CASSPGDTGELFF. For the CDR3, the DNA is TGCGCCAGCAGCCCCGGGGACACCGGGGAGCTGTTTTTT.

DNA for the CDR3: TGTGCCAGCAGCTACTTGTCAGATACGCAGTATTTT. Residues: CASSYLSDTQYF. This chain links TRBV7-2 with TRBJ2-3, with D uncertain. The CDR3 is made up of 12 amino acids. Germline V gene data show CDR1 as SGHTA and CDR2 as FQGNSA. V shed 4 bases and J shed 4 bases, with 6 bases lying between them.

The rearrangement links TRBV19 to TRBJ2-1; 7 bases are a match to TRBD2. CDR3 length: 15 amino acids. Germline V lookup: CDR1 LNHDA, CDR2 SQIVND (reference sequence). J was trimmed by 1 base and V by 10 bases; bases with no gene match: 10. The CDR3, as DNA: TGTGCCACTAAACCGGGACTAACGTCCTACAATGAGCAGTTCTTC. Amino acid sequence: CATKPGLTSYNEQFF.

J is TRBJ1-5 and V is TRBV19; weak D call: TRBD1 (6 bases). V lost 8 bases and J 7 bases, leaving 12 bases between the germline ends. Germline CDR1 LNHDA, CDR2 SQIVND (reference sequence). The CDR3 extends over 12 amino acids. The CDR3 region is CASDTGNQPQHF. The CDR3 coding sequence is TGTGCCAGTGATACAGGGAACCAGCCCCAGCATTTT.

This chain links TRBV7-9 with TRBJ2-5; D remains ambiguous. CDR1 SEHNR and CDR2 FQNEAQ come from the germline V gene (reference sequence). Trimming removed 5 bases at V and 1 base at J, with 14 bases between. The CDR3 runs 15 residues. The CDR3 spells CASSPLEQVQETQYF. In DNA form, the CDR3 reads TGTGCCAGCAGCCCCCTCGAGCAGGTCCAAGAGACCCAGTACTTC.

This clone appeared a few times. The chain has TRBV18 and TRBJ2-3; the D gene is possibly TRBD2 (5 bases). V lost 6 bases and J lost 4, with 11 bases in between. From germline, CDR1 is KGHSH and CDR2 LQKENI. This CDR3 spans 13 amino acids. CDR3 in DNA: TGTGCCAGCTCCCCCGCCGGGGCAGATACGCAGTATTTT. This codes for CASSPAGADTQYF.